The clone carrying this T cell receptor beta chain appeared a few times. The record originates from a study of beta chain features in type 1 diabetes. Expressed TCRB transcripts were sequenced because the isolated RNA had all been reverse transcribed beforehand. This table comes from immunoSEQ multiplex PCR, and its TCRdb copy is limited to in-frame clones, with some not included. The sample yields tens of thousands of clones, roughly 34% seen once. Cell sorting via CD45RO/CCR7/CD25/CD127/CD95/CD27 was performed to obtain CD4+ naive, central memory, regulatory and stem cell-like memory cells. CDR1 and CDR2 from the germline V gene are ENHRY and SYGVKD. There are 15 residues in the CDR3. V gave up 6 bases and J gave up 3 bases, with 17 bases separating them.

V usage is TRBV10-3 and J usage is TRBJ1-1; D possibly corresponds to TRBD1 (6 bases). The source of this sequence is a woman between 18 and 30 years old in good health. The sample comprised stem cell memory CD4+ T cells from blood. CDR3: CAISRTEIKDTEAFF. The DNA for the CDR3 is TGTGCCATCAGCAGGACAGAAATTAAGGACACTGAAGCTTTCTTT.